This T cell receptor beta chain emerged from a study of T-cell memory formation after mild COVID-19. This clonotype was counted only a few times. The antigen remains unidentified. General study findings and limits: Memory from before infection featured some responding clones, which suggests cross-reactive memory joined.

The CDR3 contains 15 residues. CDR1 is DFQATT, CDR2 SNEGSKA, per germline (reference sequence). V shed 3 bases and J shed 2 bases, with 17 bases lying between them. In TCRdb, the 5' RACE reads were re-called with MiXCR into one record per CDR3 protein. The sample lists about half a million distinct CDR3 sequences, 15% to 20% seen once, with roughly 12% in the top ten. The V and J genes are TRBV20-1 and TRBJ2-7; D remains ambiguous. Sequenced sample: PBMCs or a T cell subset sorted from them (not recorded which). The receptor was isolated from an adult woman who had mild COVID-19 (a few samples of this study predate the infection). Cell type and time point are not known. The chain's CDR3 is CSASATAASTYEQYF. The CDR3, as DNA: TGCAGTGCTAGCGCTACGGCAGCAAGTACCTACGAGCAGTACTTC.